Included here is one T cell receptor beta chain sequence, with context. Every donor contributed 8 to 10 milliliters of peripheral blood by blood draw. CDR1 and CDR2 (germline): MGHRA, YSYEKL. With V trimmed by 1 base and J by 2 bases, 4 bases remained unmatched. The CDR3 length is 16 residues. This sample stems from a study of blood T cells in healthy people across ages. A sample-barcoded 5' primer and a J-beta primer mix were used in a second PCR of roughly 7 to 12 cycles. Each single sample gave us at least 2.5 million CDR3-containing paired-end reads. One entry per CDR3 protein, called by TCRdb with MiXCR from the 5' RACE reads. Of about a million distinct CDR3 sequences listed, around 54% were seen once; the top ten hold 20% to 25%.

V usage is TRBV4-1 and J usage is TRBJ2-3; 9 nucleotides align to TRBD2. This sequence originates from a woman in her fifties or sixties in good health. Material: blood. This chain's CDR3 is CASSQATSGATDTQYF. In DNA, the CDR3 is TGCGCCAGCAGCCAAGCGACTAGCGGAGCCACAGATACGCAGTATTTT.